This passage covers 3 T cell receptor beta chains from one sample sequenced in a study of blood T cell repertoires in COVID-19. Clones were sequenced by immunoSEQ multiplex PCR, and TCRdb holds only the in-frame ones, with some missing. Altogether 200,000 or so clones are present, around 85% being singletons, with the ten largest covering approximately 1.3%. The sample comprised PBMCs or T cells enriched from blood (not recorded which). These receptors all come from a woman between 35 and 50 years old with acute COVID-19.

CDR3 loop: CASSSLRNYGYTF. The CDR3 nucleotides are TGCGCCAGCAGCTCTCTCAGGAACTATGGCTACACCTTC. This chain links TRBV5-1 with TRBJ1-2; D ambiguous. There are 13 residues in the CDR3. Germline V CDR1 and CDR2: SGHRS, YFSETQ. Trimming removed 3 bases at V and 2 bases at J, with 8 bases between.

The CDR3 here is CASSDGRGGTDTQYF. CDR3 bases: TGTGCCAGCAGTGACGGGCGGGGGGGCACAGATACGCAGTATTTT. The rearrangement uses TRBV6-4 and TRBJ2-3; 8 nucleotides match TRBD2. The CDR3 sequence is 15 residues long. After removal of 2 bases from V and 1 base from J, the junction contained 2 bases not matched to a gene. Germline V gene data show CDR1 as MRHNA and CDR2 as SNTAGT.

The chain uses TRBV7-6 and TRBJ2-1; the D gene is possibly TRBD2 (6 bases). The V and J ends lost 8 bases and 3 bases respectively, with 20 bases between them. The CDR3 consists of 16 residues. Germline V gene sequence: CDR1 SGHVS, CDR2 FNYEAQ. CDR3 sequence (DNA): TGTGCCAGCTCCGTAGGTGCAGCGGGCGGCTACAATGAGCAGTTCTTC. Encoded protein: CASSVGAAGGYNEQFF.